Detailed here is one T cell receptor (beta chain). The antigen remains undetermined. What made the TCR beta cDNA was 5'RACE template switching with UMIs. One entry per CDR3 protein, without DNA, is what TCRdb gives after re-calling the 5' RACE reads. This sample's table reports hundreds of thousands of distinct CDR3 sequences. This entry comes from a study of T cells expressing NK-cell markers. Study-wide background: Each TCR beta repertoire originated in sorted T cells that were CD3+CD56+NKG2C+, CD3+CD56+NKG2C- or CD3+CD56-NKG2C+.

Study observations and caveats: In more than five donors, dominant CD3+CD56+NKG2C+ clones formed roughly 1.0-7.0% of CD8+ cells. Similarly, these clonotypes led the CD3+CD56-NKG2C+ fraction as well in several donors.

The clonotype originates from a woman aged 18 to 75 in good health. Material for sequencing was blood T cells: a sorted CD56 or NKG2C T cell subset, CD4+ or CD8+ T cells, or bulk PBMC T cells (not recorded which).

CDR3 region: CSVTGEGNTIYF. The rearrangement joins TRBV29-1 to TRBJ1-3; TCRdb lists TRBD1, though no DNA is available to test this call. The CDR3 runs 12 residues. Germline V gives CDR1 SQVTM, CDR2 ANQGSEA.